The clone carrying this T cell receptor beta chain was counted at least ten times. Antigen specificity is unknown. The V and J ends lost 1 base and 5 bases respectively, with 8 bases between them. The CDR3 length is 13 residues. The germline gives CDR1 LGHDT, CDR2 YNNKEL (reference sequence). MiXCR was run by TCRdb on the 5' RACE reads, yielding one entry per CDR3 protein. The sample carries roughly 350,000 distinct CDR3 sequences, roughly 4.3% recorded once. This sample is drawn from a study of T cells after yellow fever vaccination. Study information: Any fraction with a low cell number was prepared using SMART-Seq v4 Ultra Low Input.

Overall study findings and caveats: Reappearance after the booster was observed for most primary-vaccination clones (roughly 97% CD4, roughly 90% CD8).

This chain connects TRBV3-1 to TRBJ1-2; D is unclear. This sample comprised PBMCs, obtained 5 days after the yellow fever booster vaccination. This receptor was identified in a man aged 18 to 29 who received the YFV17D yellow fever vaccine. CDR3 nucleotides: TGTGCCAGCAGCCAAGGGGTAGCATATGGCTACACCTTC. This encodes CASSQGVAYGYTF.